A selection of T cell receptor beta chains follows, all from one sample in a study of T cell responses to AZD1222 COVID-19 vaccine. Data came from immunoSEQ multiplex PCR; TCRdb stores just in-frame clones and leaves some out. The table lists more than 35,000 clones, 75% to 85% of them singletons. The sample was peripheral blood, taken on day 0 of AZD1222 vaccination. Receptors originate from an adult in good health. The CDR3 runs from the conserved cysteine through the conserved F or W. Each record gives: D gene, J gene, V gene, clone size, CDR3 length, CDR3 DNA, CDR3 protein. A D gene is named only where the DNA matches it firmly. Rows give clone size only sometimes, using once, few, many, or a class for an expanded clone.

D gene: .
J gene: TRBJ1-5
V gene: TRBV28
clone size: .
CDR3 length: 16
CDR3 DNA: TGTGCCAGCAGTTTGACCGGGGGACGGTTGACACGGCCCCAGCATTTT
CDR3 protein: CASSLTGGRLTRPQHF

D gene: .
J gene: TRBJ2-3
V gene: TRBV3-1/TRBV3-2
clone size: .
CDR3 length: 12
CDR3 DNA: TGTGCCAGCAGCCACGGGCAGGATACGCAGTATTTT
CDR3 protein: CASSHGQDTQYF

D gene: .
J gene: TRBJ2-7
V gene: TRBV6-2/TRBV6-3
clone size: .
CDR3 length: 15
CDR3 DNA: TGTGCCAGCAGTTACGGGACCGCGAGCTCCTACGAGCAGTACTTC
CDR3 protein: CASSYGTASSYEQYF

D gene: TRBD1
J gene: TRBJ1-3
V gene: TRBV10-1
clone size: .
CDR3 length: 14
CDR3 DNA: TGCGCCAGCAGTGCTGACAGGGTCGGAAACACCATATATTTT
CDR3 protein: CASSADRVGNTIYF

D gene: .
J gene: TRBJ2-7
V gene: TRBV7-8
clone size: .
CDR3 length: 13
CDR3 DNA: TGTGCCAGCAGCTCTGGGGAGTCCTACGAGCAGTACTTC
CDR3 protein: CASSSGESYEQYF

D gene: TRBD1
J gene: TRBJ1-1
V gene: TRBV5-6
clone size: .
CDR3 length: 15
CDR3 DNA: TGTGCCAGCAGCCCTAGGACAGGGGCGTATCTTGAAGCTTTCTTT
CDR3 protein: CASSPRTGAYLEAFF

D gene: .
J gene: TRBJ2-1
V gene: TRBV5-8
clone size: .
CDR3 length: 13
CDR3 DNA: TGTGCCAGCAGGGGGGCCTCCTACAATGAGCAGTTCTTC
CDR3 protein: CASRGASYNEQFF

D gene: .
J gene: TRBJ1-1
V gene: TRBV5-1
clone size: .
CDR3 length: 13
CDR3 DNA: TGCGCCAGCAGCTTGGCGGAGAACACTGAAGCTTTCTTT
CDR3 protein: CASSLAENTEAFF

D gene: .
J gene: TRBJ2-1
V gene: TRBV28
clone size: .
CDR3 length: 15
CDR3 DNA: TGTGCCAGCACCCTTGGAGCGCTATGGTGGAATGAGCAGTTCTTC
CDR3 protein: CASTLGALWWNEQFF

D gene: .
J gene: TRBJ1-5
V gene: TRBV19
clone size: .
CDR3 length: 14
CDR3 DNA: TGTGCCAGTACCAATGGGGGGGGAGTGCAGCCCCAGCATTTT
CDR3 protein: CASTNGGGVQPQHF

D gene: TRBD2
J gene: TRBJ2-5
V gene: TRBV5-1
clone size: .
CDR3 length: 15
CDR3 DNA: TGCGCCAGCAGCCTCGGACTAGCGCCCCGCGAGACCCAGTACTTC
CDR3 protein: CASSLGLAPRETQYF

D gene: .
J gene: TRBJ1-6
V gene: TRBV7-2
clone size: .
CDR3 length: 15
CDR3 DNA: TGTGCCAGCAGCTTAGTACGGGCGAATAATTCACCCCTCCACTTT
CDR3 protein: CASSLVRANNSPLHF

D gene: .
J gene: TRBJ2-1
V gene: TRBV19
clone size: .
CDR3 length: 16
CDR3 DNA: TGTGCCAGTAGTATAGGGTGGGGAAGCTCCTACAATGAGCAGTTCTTC
CDR3 protein: CASSIGWGSSYNEQFF

D gene: .
J gene: TRBJ1-1
V gene: TRBV19
clone size: .
CDR3 length: 13
CDR3 DNA: TGTGCCAGTAGTATAATTGGCAGGGCTGAAGCTTTCTTT
CDR3 protein: CASSIIGRAEAFF

D gene: .
J gene: TRBJ1-6
V gene: TRBV19
clone size: once
CDR3 length: 17
CDR3 DNA: TGTGCCAGTAGTGACTGGACTGGACAGCCTAATAATTCACCCCTCCACTTT
CDR3 protein: CASSDWTGQPNNSPLHF

D gene: .
J gene: TRBJ2-2
V gene: TRBV6-6
clone size: .
CDR3 length: 12
CDR3 DNA: TGTGCCAGCAGTTACTCGGCCGGGGAGCTGTTTTTT
CDR3 protein: CASSYSAGELFF

D gene: TRBD2
J gene: TRBJ2-7
V gene: TRBV27
clone size: once
CDR3 length: 14
CDR3 DNA: TGTGCCAGCAGTTGGAGGACTAGCGGGCCCGAGCAGTACTTC
CDR3 protein: CASSWRTSGPEQYF

D gene: .
J gene: TRBJ1-5
V gene: TRBV7-9
clone size: .
CDR3 length: 13
CDR3 DNA: TGTGCCAGCGGGCGGTCAGGTAATCAGCCCCAGCATTTT
CDR3 protein: CASGRSGNQPQHF

D gene: .
J gene: TRBJ1-5
V gene: TRBV28
clone size: .
CDR3 length: 15
CDR3 DNA: TGTGCCAGCAGTCCCACAGGGTATAGCAATCAGCCCCAGCATTTT
CDR3 protein: CASSPTGYSNQPQHF

D gene: .
J gene: TRBJ1-4
V gene: TRBV10-3
clone size: .
CDR3 length: 14
CDR3 DNA: TGTGCCATCAGTCCAGACGCAGGCAATGAAAAACTGTTTTTT
CDR3 protein: CAISPDAGNEKLFF

D gene: .
J gene: TRBJ1-1
V gene: TRBV6-5
clone size: .
CDR3 length: 16
CDR3 DNA: TGTGCCAGCAGTTACGAAATACGGGGCGGGAACACTGAAGCTTTCTTT
CDR3 protein: CASSYEIRGGNTEAFF

D gene: TRBD2
J gene: TRBJ2-1
V gene: TRBV5-1
clone size: few
CDR3 length: 16
CDR3 DNA: TGCGCCAGCAGCACCCCTAGCGGGGGGAACTACAATGAGCAGTTCTTC
CDR3 protein: CASSTPSGGNYNEQFF

D gene: .
J gene: TRBJ1-1
V gene: TRBV28
clone size: .
CDR3 length: 13
CDR3 DNA: TGTGCCAGCAGTTTAACCAGGAACACTGAAGCTTTCTTT
CDR3 protein: CASSLTRNTEAFF

D gene: .
J gene: TRBJ1-6
V gene: TRBV11-2
clone size: .
CDR3 length: 15
CDR3 DNA: TGTGCCAGCAGCTTAGGGACAGATCCAAATTCACCCCTCCACTTT
CDR3 protein: CASSLGTDPNSPLHF

D gene: .
J gene: TRBJ2-1
V gene: TRBV30
clone size: .
CDR3 length: 15
CDR3 DNA: TGTGCCTGGAGTCCCCCAGGATGGACCCTCATCAGGCAGTTCTTC
CDR3 protein: CAWSPPGWTLIRQFF

D gene: .
J gene: TRBJ2-5
V gene: TRBV18
clone size: .
CDR3 length: 13
CDR3 DNA: TGTGCCAGCTCTGACGCCTTCACGGAGACCCAGTACTTC
CDR3 protein: CASSDAFTETQYF

D gene: .
J gene: TRBJ1-2
V gene: TRBV5-1
clone size: .
CDR3 length: 13
CDR3 DNA: TGCGCCAGCAGCTTGGGAGGTAACTATGGCTACACCTTC
CDR3 protein: CASSLGGNYGYTF

D gene: TRBD2
J gene: TRBJ2-7
V gene: TRBV5-1
clone size: .
CDR3 length: 17
CDR3 DNA: TGCGCCAGCAGCTTGGTAGTCGGGACTAGCGGGTCCTACGAGCAGTACTTC
CDR3 protein: CASSLVVGTSGSYEQYF

D gene: .
J gene: TRBJ2-7
V gene: TRBV5-1
clone size: .
CDR3 length: 11
CDR3 DNA: TGCGCCAGGGCACGAGGTTACGAGCAGTACTTC
CDR3 protein: CARARGYEQYF

D gene: .
J gene: TRBJ1-1
V gene: TRBV6-6
clone size: many
CDR3 length: 15
CDR3 DNA: TGTGCCAGCAGTCCTTTTAAAGATTTGAACACTGAAGCTTTCTTT
CDR3 protein: CASSPFKDLNTEAFF

D gene: TRBD2
J gene: TRBJ2-3
V gene: TRBV30
clone size: .
CDR3 length: 11
CDR3 DNA: TGTGCCTGGACCCCGGGAGGTACGCAGTATTTT
CDR3 protein: CAWTPGGTQYF

D gene: .
J gene: TRBJ2-7
V gene: TRBV6-1
clone size: .
CDR3 length: 13
CDR3 DNA: TGTGCCAGCAGTGACAGGGACCAGTCCGAGCAGTACTTC
CDR3 protein: CASSDRDQSEQYF

D gene: .
J gene: TRBJ1-4
V gene: TRBV29-1
clone size: .
CDR3 length: 13
CDR3 DNA: TGCAGCGTATCGGGGCCATCTAATGAAAAACTGTTTTTT
CDR3 protein: CSVSGPSNEKLFF

D gene: .
J gene: TRBJ1-2
V gene: TRBV18
clone size: .
CDR3 length: 13
CDR3 DNA: TGTGCCAGCTCACCGGGTGAGAGGGATGGCTACACCTTC
CDR3 protein: CASSPGERDGYTF

D gene: .
J gene: TRBJ2-3
V gene: TRBV28
clone size: .
CDR3 length: 15
CDR3 DNA: TGTGCCAGCAGTCCCACAAAAAGAGTCACAGATACGCAGTATTTT
CDR3 protein: CASSPTKRVTDTQYF

D gene: .
J gene: TRBJ1-5
V gene: TRBV28
clone size: .
CDR3 length: 14
CDR3 DNA: TGTGCCAGCAGTTTAGACGGGGGGCAGAGGCCCCAGCATTTT
CDR3 protein: CASSLDGGQRPQHF

D gene: .
J gene: TRBJ1-5
V gene: TRBV10-3
clone size: .
CDR3 length: 15
CDR3 DNA: TGTGCCATCAGTGAGTTGTTCGGTAGCAATCAGCCCCAGCATTTT
CDR3 protein: CAISELFGSNQPQHF

D gene: TRBD2
J gene: TRBJ2-1
V gene: TRBV18
clone size: .
CDR3 length: 16
CDR3 DNA: TGTGCCAGCTCACCACAGGGACTAGCTCACTACAATGAGCAGTTCTTC
CDR3 protein: CASSPQGLAHYNEQFF

D gene: .
J gene: TRBJ2-3
V gene: TRBV7-8
clone size: .
CDR3 length: 15
CDR3 DNA: TGTGCCAGCAGCTTACCCCCCGACAGCACAGATACGCAGTATTTT
CDR3 protein: CASSLPPDSTDTQYF

D gene: .
J gene: TRBJ1-3
V gene: TRBV30
clone size: .
CDR3 length: 13
CDR3 DNA: TGTGCCTGGAGTGTAATCTCTGGAAACACCATATATTTT
CDR3 protein: CAWSVISGNTIYF

D gene: .
J gene: TRBJ1-1
V gene: TRBV25-1
clone size: .
CDR3 length: 14
CDR3 DNA: TGTGCCAGCAGTGCGCGGCCCTTAGGCACTGAAGCTTTCTTT
CDR3 protein: CASSARPLGTEAFF

D gene: .
J gene: TRBJ2-1
V gene: TRBV28
clone size: .
CDR3 length: 18
CDR3 DNA: TGTGCCAGCAGCAGGGGTAGCGGCCTCCCGGGCACCTACAATGAGCAGTTCTTC
CDR3 protein: CASSRGSGLPGTYNEQFF

D gene: .
J gene: TRBJ2-7
V gene: TRBV11-2
clone size: .
CDR3 length: 14
CDR3 DNA: TGTGCCAGCAGCTTAGTACAGCAAGGTCTCGAGCAGTACTTC
CDR3 protein: CASSLVQQGLEQYF

D gene: .
J gene: TRBJ2-5
V gene: TRBV6-5
clone size: .
CDR3 length: 14
CDR3 DNA: TGTGCCAGCAGTTACTCCAGGGGCGGGGAGACCCAGTACTTC
CDR3 protein: CASSYSRGGETQYF

D gene: TRBD1
J gene: TRBJ2-7
V gene: TRBV30
clone size: .
CDR3 length: 16
CDR3 DNA: TGTGCCTGGACGAGTCCCGGGGAAACAGGGGGTTACGAGCAGTACTTC
CDR3 protein: CAWTSPGETGGYEQYF

D gene: .
J gene: TRBJ1-2
V gene: TRBV19
clone size: once
CDR3 length: 13
CDR3 DNA: TGTGCCAGTAGAAAACAGGAATCCTATGGCTACACCTTC
CDR3 protein: CASRKQESYGYTF

D gene: .
J gene: TRBJ2-1
V gene: TRBV6-5
clone size: .
CDR3 length: 13
CDR3 DNA: TGTGCCAGCAGCCACGCAGGGCCCGGTGAGCAGTTCTTC
CDR3 protein: CASSHAGPGEQFF

D gene: .
J gene: TRBJ1-1
V gene: TRBV27
clone size: .
CDR3 length: 13
CDR3 DNA: TGTGCCAGCAGTCCTCTGCCGTACACTGAAGCTTTCTTT
CDR3 protein: CASSPLPYTEAFF

D gene: .
J gene: TRBJ2-5
V gene: TRBV12-3/TRBV12-4
clone size: .
CDR3 length: 11
CDR3 DNA: TGTGCCAGCAGTTCCGGGGAGACCCAGTACTTC
CDR3 protein: CASSSGETQYF

D gene: TRBD1
J gene: TRBJ2-7
V gene: TRBV2
clone size: .
CDR3 length: 15
CDR3 DNA: TGTGCCAGCAAAATGATGGGGACAGAAGGCGGCGAGCAGTACTTC
CDR3 protein: CASKMMGTEGGEQYF